This entry describes one T cell receptor beta chain. The sample originates from a study of blood T cell repertoires in COVID-19. The CDR3 runs to 14 residues. CDR1 SGHTA and CDR2 FQGNSA come from the germline V gene. The trim removed 6 bases at V and 7 bases at J, leaving 9 bases unmatched. Clones were read by immunoSEQ multiplex PCR, and TCRdb kept only the in-frame ones, dropping some. Of 75,000 to 90,000 clones in the sample, about 89% were seen once. This chain joins TRBV7-2 and TRBJ2-7; TRBD1 agrees at 10 bases. Sequencing was carried out using peripheral blood. This TCR was sampled from a man in his forties or fifties with active or convalescent COVID-19. DNA for the CDR3: TGTGCCAGCAGGAGGACAGGGGGGACTGAGGAGCAGTACTTC. Its translation: CASRRTGGTEEQYF.